This TCR beta chain derives from a study of monozygotic twins with inflammatory bowel disease. The V gene's germline CDR1 is SGHAT and CDR2 FQNNGV. The length of the CDR3 is 14 residues. TCRdb re-called the 5' RACE reads, yielding one record per CDR3 amino acid sequence without DNA. This listing includes 90,000 to 110,000 distinct CDR3 sequences. This clonotype was obtained from a human donor with ulcerative colitis or Crohn's disease, or a healthy co-twin of an affected twin (not recorded which). This chain links TRBV11-2 with TRBJ2-7; TCRdb selects TRBD1, and the lack of DNA leaves this call unchecked. The specimen sequenced was blood. CDR3 protein: CASSLPGDFYEQYF. Based on the CDR3 plus reference TRBV11-2 and TRBJ2-7, the full variable domain is EAGVAQSPRYKIIEKRQSVAFWCNPISGHATLYWYQQILGQGPKLLIQFQNNGVVDDSQLPKDRFSAERLKGVDSTLKIQPAKLEDSAVYLCASSLPGDFYEQYFGPGTRLTVT.